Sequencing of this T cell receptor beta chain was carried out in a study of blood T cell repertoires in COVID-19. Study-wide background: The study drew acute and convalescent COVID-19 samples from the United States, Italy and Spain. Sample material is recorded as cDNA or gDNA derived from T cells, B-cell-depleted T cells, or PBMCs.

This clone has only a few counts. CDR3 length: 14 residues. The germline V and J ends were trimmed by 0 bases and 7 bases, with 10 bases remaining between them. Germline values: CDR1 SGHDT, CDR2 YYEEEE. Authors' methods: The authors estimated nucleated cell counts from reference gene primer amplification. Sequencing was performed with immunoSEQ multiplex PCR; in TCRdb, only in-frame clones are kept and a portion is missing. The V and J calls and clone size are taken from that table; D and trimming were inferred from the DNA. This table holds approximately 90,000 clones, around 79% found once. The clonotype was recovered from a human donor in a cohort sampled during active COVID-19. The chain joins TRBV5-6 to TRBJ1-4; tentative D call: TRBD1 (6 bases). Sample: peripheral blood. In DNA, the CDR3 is TGTGCCAGCAGCTTGGGGGGGCATAGTGAAAAACTGTTTTTT. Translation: CASSLGGHSEKLFF.